What follows are 20 T cell receptor beta chains derived from one specimen sequenced in a study of T-cell reconstitution after alpha-beta-depleted transplantation in children. The TCRbeta library incorporated unique molecular identifiers. TCRdb fed the PCR reads into MiXCR, producing one record per CDR3 protein. There are around 60,000 distinct CDR3 sequences in the sample; less than 55% occur only once, and 95% to 98% lies in the top ten. The sample was PBMCs, mostly from graft donor cells, taken 360 days after TCRalphabeta/CD19-depleted stem cell transplant. Source of these receptors: a male patient under 18 who had a stem cell transplant for acute lymphoblastic leukemia, so the T cells may come from the graft donor.

In DNA, the CDR3 is TGTGCCAGCAGCAAAGAGGGGTACAATGGCTACACCTTC. This sequence encodes CASSKEGYNGYTF. V gene TRBV21-1 combines with J gene TRBJ1-2; TRBD1, the table's D call, was not compared with the DNA. TRBV21-1 is noted as a pseudogene. This CDR3 is 13 amino acids long.

This clonotype was seen more than once but under ten times. The V call is TRBV6-1, the J call TRBJ1-1; no clear D gene. Germline loops: CDR1 MNHNS, CDR2 SASEGT. This CDR3 has 13 amino acids. V lost 6 bases and J lost 8, with 16 bases in between. The CDR3 nucleotides are TGTGCCAGCAGAAAAAGAAGGGCGACCGAAGCTTTCTTT. Its translation: CASRKRRATEAFF.

The chain employs TRBV6-5 and TRBJ2-5; 10 bases match TRBD1. Per the germline V gene, CDR1 is MNHEY and CDR2 is SVGAGI. With V trimmed by 5 bases and J by 5 bases, 5 bases remained unmatched. The CDR3 has 14 amino acids. In nucleotides, the CDR3 is TGTGCCAGCAGTCACGGGACAGGGGTTGAGACCCAGTACTTC. As protein: CASSHGTGVETQYF.

The chain combines TRBV18 with TRBJ1-1; 8 positions match TRBD1. This CDR3 has 13 amino acids. The germline CDR1 and CDR2 sequences are KGHSH and LQKENI. V lost 8 bases, J lost 0 bases, and 2 bases stayed unmatched. The CDR3 coding sequence is TGTGCCAGCGGACAGGGCCTGAACACTGAAGCTTTCTTT. Protein sequence: CASGQGLNTEAFF.

As DNA, the CDR3 is TGTGCCAGCAGCCAAGAAAGGCAGGTATTCTCTGGAAACACCATATATTTT. Translating gives CASSQERQVFSGNTIYF. The genes are TRBV3-1 and TRBJ1-3; no clear D gene. The CDR3 covers 17 residues. CDR1 is LGHDT and CDR2 is YNNKEL in the germline V gene (reference sequence). The V gene lost 0 bases and the J gene lost 0 bases, with 12 bases spanning the gap.

This clonotype has just a few counts. V and J are TRBV28 and TRBJ1-5, with D tentatively TRBD1 (6 bases). The germline CDR1 and CDR2 sequences are MDHEN and SYDVKM. This CDR3 has 15 residues. The V end lost 5 bases, the J end lost 2 bases, and 13 bases lay between the germline ends. In DNA, the CDR3 is TGTGCCAGCAGTCCACAGGGTTCTGGCAATCAGCCCCAGCATTTT. Protein: CASSPQGSGNQPQHF.

This clonotype was observed a few times. This chain uses TRBV11-2 with TRBJ2-5; the D is unclear. Deletions cut 5 bases from V and 0 bases from J, with 13 bases between. Germline CDR1 SGHAT, CDR2 FQNNGV. This CDR3 is 15 amino acids long. The CDR3 sequence is CASSTRPSYQETQYF. The CDR3 DNA reads TGTGCCAGCAGCACCCGCCCAAGTTACCAAGAGACCCAGTACTTC. Supplemented by reference TRBV11-2 and TRBJ2-5, the full variable domain reads EAGVAQSPRYKIIEKRQSVAFWCNPISGHATLYWYQQILGQGPKLLIQFQNNGVVDDSQLPKDRFSAERLKGVDSTLKIQPAKLEDSAVYLCASSTRPSYQETQYFGPGTRLLVL.

This clonotype was detected a few times. The chain links TRBV12-3 or TRBV12-4 to TRBJ1-2; possible D gene TRBD1, 6 bases. The CDR3 spans 14 residues. The V end was cut by 4 bases, the J end by 4 bases, with 13 bases between. The CDR3 DNA follows: TGTGCCAGCAGTTCCCCAGACAGGCGCTATGGCTACACCTTC. Its protein is CASSSPDRRYGYTF.

The V gene is TRBV5-6, the J gene TRBJ2-7; tentatively, D is TRBD2 (5 bases). Germline V gene sequence: CDR1 SGHDT, CDR2 YYEEEE. This CDR3 spans 14 amino acids. The V end lost 3 bases, the J end lost 4 bases, and 14 bases lay between the germline ends. The CDR3 region is CASSSPRGSYEQYF. DNA of the CDR3: TGTGCCAGCAGCTCACCACGGGGATCATACGAGCAGTACTTC.

The chain links TRBV27 to TRBJ2-1; D tentatively reads TRBD1 or TRBD2 (7 bases each). Germline CDR1 is MNHEY and CDR2 is SMNVEV (reference sequence). Trimming stripped 5 bases from V and 2 bases from J, with 13 bases between. This CDR3 spans 15 amino acids. The CDR3 coding sequence is TGTGCCAGCAGTCCCCAGGGGGGGCCCTACAATGAGCAGTTCTTC. Translated: CASSPQGGPYNEQFF.

Written as DNA, the CDR3 is TGCAGTGCCGTCCTTTCTCTTGACACTGAAGCTTTCTTT. It encodes CSAVLSLDTEAFF. V gene TRBV20-1 combines with J gene TRBJ1-1; D not resolved. Germline CDR1 is DFQATT and CDR2 is SNEGSKA (reference sequence). V shed 6 bases and J shed 3 bases, with 14 bases lying between them. The CDR3 spans 13 residues.

The rearrangement links TRBV7-2 to TRBJ1-1; D call uncertain. The CDR3 length is 14 residues. CDR1 is SGHTA, CDR2 FQGNSA, per germline. V lost 1 base to trimming and J lost 0 bases, with 6 bases between them. The chain's CDR3 is CASSLGTMNTEAFF. The CDR3 region has the DNA TGTGCCAGCAGCTTAGGGACGATGAACACTGAAGCTTTCTTT.

Only one count was recorded for this clonotype. The chain combines TRBV12-3 or TRBV12-4 with TRBJ2-7; tentative D call: TRBD1 (6 bases). The CDR3 runs 15 residues. V was pared by 1 base and J by 1 base, with 11 bases between. The CDR3 region is CASSLGAGASYEQYF. CDR3 in DNA: TGTGCCAGCAGTTTAGGCGCAGGGGCGTCCTACGAGCAGTACTTC.

In the case of this clonotype: A junction boundary mismatches the germline segment, possibly from a read error. V gene TRBV7-3 combines with J gene TRBJ1-5; D is perhaps TRBD1 (6 bases). The CDR3 consists of 17 residues. Germline V gene sequence: CDR1 SGHTA, CDR2 FQGTGA. The CDR3 nucleotides read TGTACCAGCAGCGGACGGGGGCCCAAGGATAGCAATCAGCCCCAGCATTTT. Its translation: CTSSGRGPKDSNQPQHF.

This chain links TRBV6-2 or TRBV6-3 with TRBJ2-4; D unresolved. Per the germline V gene, CDR1 is MNHEY and CDR2 is SVGEGT. V was shortened by 2 bases and J by 11 bases, with 4 bases between the two germline ends. CDR3 length equals 10 residues. CDR3: CASSYQVQYF. The CDR3 DNA follows: TGTGCCAGCAGTTACCAGGTTCAGTACTTC.

CDR3 in amino acids: CASSQDRTGASNQPQHF. The DNA of the CDR3 is TGCGCCAGCAGCCAAGACAGGACAGGGGCTAGCAATCAGCCCCAGCATTTT. The gene calls are TRBV4-3 and TRBJ1-5, with 9 nucleotides matching TRBD1. Germline lookup yields CDR1 LGHNA and CDR2 YSLEER. The V gene end was trimmed by 0 bases and the J gene end by 0 bases; junction bases not matched to a gene: 3. The CDR3 extends over 17 amino acids.

This clonotype was picked up one time. This chain links TRBV6-2 or TRBV6-3 with TRBJ2-7; perhaps TRBD2 as D (6 bases). Trimming left V 5 bases short and J 0 bases short, with 14 bases between. The CDR3 spans 15 residues. CDR1 and CDR2 (germline): MNHEY, SVGEGT. The CDR3 DNA follows: TGTGCCAGCAGTCCCCGGGGGTCGAGCTCCTACGAGCAGTACTTC. Translated: CASSPRGSSSYEQYF.

V gene TRBV20-1 combines with J gene TRBJ2-1; 14 bases are shared with TRBD2. V shed 2 bases and J 10 bases; nucleotides not matched to a gene: 7. CDR1 and CDR2 (germline): DFQATT, SNEGSKA (reference sequence). This CDR3 spans 15 amino acids. Here the CDR3 reads CSARQRLAGGWEQFF. The CDR3 DNA follows: TGCAGTGCTAGACAACGACTAGCGGGAGGGTGGGAGCAGTTCTTC.

The V call is TRBV7-2, the J call TRBJ1-1; D is possibly TRBD1 (5 bases). The CDR3 covers 14 residues. Germline CDR1 reads SGHTA; CDR2 reads FQGNSA. V lost 0 bases to trimming and J lost 4 bases, with 9 bases between them. The CDR3 sequence is CASSLAGGGTEAFF. In nucleotides, the CDR3 is TGTGCCAGCAGCTTAGCGGGTGGGGGCACTGAAGCTTTCTTT.

This clonotype was detected only a few times. V is TRBV4-3 and J is TRBJ2-7; D is uncertain. The V gene's germline CDR1 is LGHNA and CDR2 YSLEER. The CDR3 is 15 residues long. The V end was cut by 0 bases, the J end by 1 base, with 10 bases between. The CDR3 loop reads CASSQEISSSYEQYF. In DNA form, the CDR3 reads TGCGCCAGCAGCCAAGAAATTTCGAGTTCCTACGAGCAGTACTTC.